One and the same sample provided the 18 T cell receptor beta chains below, sequenced in a study of blood T cell repertoires in COVID-19. Sequencing used immunoSEQ multiplex PCR; TCRdb keeps in-frame clones, though not all of them. This table has around 300,000 clones, 85% appearing once. Sequenced sample: peripheral blood. These receptors originate from a woman in her 50s with active or convalescent COVID-19.

The chain has TRBV30 and TRBJ1-6; 8 bases fit TRBD1. V lost 1 base, J lost 8 bases, and 10 bases stayed unmatched. Germline assignment: CDR1 GTSNPN and CDR2 SVGIG (reference sequence). The CDR3 extends over 16 amino acids. The CDR3 loop reads CAWSGANRGLHSPLHF. The DNA of the CDR3 is TGTGCCTGGAGTGGGGCCAACAGGGGGTTACATTCACCCCTCCACTTT.

The V and J genes are TRBV21-1 and TRBJ1-1; the D call TRBD1 from the table was never checked on the DNA. TRBV21-1 is designated a pseudogene. This CDR3 spans 15 amino acids. The CDR3 loop reads CASSKNRVRNTEAFF. The CDR3 DNA reads TGTGCCAGCAGCAAAAACAGGGTTCGGAACACTGAAGCTTTCTTT.

The V gene is TRBV20-1, the J gene TRBJ1-6; 7 bases map to TRBD1. The ends lost 3 bases at V and 6 bases at J; junction bases unmatched: 2. Germline V CDR1 and CDR2: DFQATT, SNEGSKA (reference sequence). The CDR3 contains 13 residues. The CDR3 DNA is TGCAGTGCTAGTTACAGGGGTAATTCACCCCTCCACTTT. Protein product: CSASYRGNSPLHF.

The rearrangement joins TRBV18 to TRBJ2-7, with 9 positions matching TRBD1. The CDR3 spans 16 residues. Germline V gene sequence: CDR1 KGHSH, CDR2 LQKENI. V trimming: 1 base; J trimming: 2 bases; junction bases outside the gene matches: 6. The CDR3 DNA reads as TGTGCCAGCTCACCACTACAGGGGGCCCAGACCTACGAGCAGTACTTC. Protein: CASSPLQGAQTYEQYF.

The CDR3 spells CASSLWGAASRYGYTF. As DNA, the CDR3 is TGTGCCAGCAGTTTATGGGGGGCAGCGAGCAGGTATGGCTACACCTTC. This chain connects TRBV28 to TRBJ1-2; a possible D gene is TRBD1 (6 bases). This CDR3 is built from 16 residues. Trimming removed 0 bases at V and 5 bases at J, with 16 bases between. CDR1 is MDHEN, CDR2 SYDVKM, per germline.

This chain links TRBV5-1 with TRBJ2-1; 12 bases fit TRBD2. This CDR3 has 15 amino acids. The germline CDR1 and CDR2 sequences are SGHRS and YFSETQ. The trim removed 7 bases at V and 3 bases at J, leaving 5 bases unmatched. CDR3 region: CASHPGLAGYNEQFF. Written as DNA, the CDR3 is TGCGCCAGCCACCCGGGACTAGCGGGCTACAATGAGCAGTTCTTC.

The V and J genes are TRBV11-2 and TRBJ2-3; possible D gene TRBD2, 5 bases. CDR3 size: 15 residues. The ends were cut back, 0 bases at V and 15 bases at J, with 22 bases in the middle. CDR1 and CDR2 (germline): SGHAT, FQNNGV. The CDR3 DNA sequence: TGTGCCAGCAGCTTAGAGGGCGGCTACCCTACGAGGGAATATTTT. Residues: CASSLEGGYPTREYF.

The rearrangement links TRBV7-3 to TRBJ2-1; possibly TRBD2 for D (5 bases). CDR3 length: 15 amino acids. Trimming stripped 3 bases from V and 0 bases from J, with 9 bases between. The germline CDR1 and CDR2 sequences are SGHTA and FQGTGA. CDR3 protein: CASSFSASSYNEQFF. CDR3 sequence (DNA): TGTGCCAGCAGCTTTAGCGCGAGCTCCTACAATGAGCAGTTCTTC.

The rearrangement links TRBV5-1 to TRBJ2-5, with 14 positions matching TRBD2. The CDR3 totals 15 residues. Trimming at V came to 4 bases and at J to 3 bases, leaving 2 bases not matched to a gene. Germline V gives CDR1 SGHRS, CDR2 YFSETQ. In DNA form, the CDR3 reads TGCGCCAGCAGCCGGGGACTAGCGGGAGAAGAGACCCAGTACTTC. It specifies CASSRGLAGEETQYF.

The chain uses TRBV28 and TRBJ1-1; D unresolved. Germline V CDR1 and CDR2: MDHEN, SYDVKM. CDR3 size: 14 residues. The V end lost 4 bases, the J end lost 0 bases, and 9 bases lay between the germline ends. This CDR3 reads CASSSPHLNTEAFF. CDR3 sequence (DNA): TGTGCCAGCAGTTCCCCCCACTTGAACACTGAAGCTTTCTTT.

This sequence joins TRBV28 and TRBJ2-7; maybe TRBD1 (6 bases). The germline V gene has CDR1 MDHEN and CDR2 SYDVKM. The length of the CDR3 is 12 residues. V was trimmed by 8 bases and J by 2 bases, leaving 10 bases between them. As DNA, the CDR3 is TGTGCCAGCCGGACAGCAACCTACGAGCAGTACTTC. This codes for CASRTATYEQYF.

The chain couples TRBV3-1 (or the pseudogene TRBV3-2) to TRBJ2-1; TRBD2 matches at 11 bases. CDR3 length: 15 amino acids. Losses at the gene ends were 3 bases for V and 8 bases for J; bases not matched to a gene: 6. Germline V gene lookup returns CDR1 LGHDT and CDR2 YNNKEL (reference sequence). The CDR3 DNA is TGTGCCAGCAGCCAGGGAACTAGCGGGAGAGATGAGCAGTTCTTC. Translated, it gives CASSQGTSGRDEQFF.

The V call is TRBV29-1, the J call TRBJ2-4; the D is unclear. CDR1 and CDR2 from the germline V gene are SQVTM and ANQGSEA. This CDR3 region has 11 residues. V dropped 5 bases and J dropped 2 bases, with 4 bases sitting between them. CDR3 sequence reads: CSVTSKNIQYF. In DNA, the CDR3 is TGCAGCGTTACTTCCAAAAACATTCAGTACTTC.

The J gene is TRBJ2-5, the V gene TRBV13, with 7 positions matching TRBD2. The ends lost 4 bases at V and 1 base at J; junction bases unmatched: 6. This CDR3 has 15 residues. The germline V gene has CDR1 PRHDT and CDR2 FYEKMQ (reference sequence). The CDR3 reads CASSSIRLAQETQYF. In nucleotides, the CDR3 is TGTGCCAGCAGCTCGATTAGACTAGCCCAAGAGACCCAGTACTTC.

The chain links TRBV30 to TRBJ2-7, with a weak D call TRBD2 (6 bases). V was trimmed by 3 bases and J by 2 bases, leaving 20 bases between them. The germline gives CDR1 GTSNPN, CDR2 SVGIG (reference sequence). The CDR3 loop spans 16 amino acids. CDR3 protein: CAWRDPPGLGPYEQYF. For the CDR3, the DNA is TGTGCCTGGAGAGACCCCCCGGGACTGGGACCCTACGAGCAGTACTTC.

V usage is TRBV7-9 and J usage is TRBJ1-5, with 7 bases identical to TRBD1. Germline V gives CDR1 SEHNR, CDR2 FQNEAQ (reference sequence). Trimming at V came to 5 bases and at J to 4 bases, leaving 11 bases not matched to a gene. The CDR3 is 16 residues long. The CDR3 sequence: CASSLYGTAVNQPQHF. CDR3 DNA sequence: TGTGCCAGCAGCCTTTACGGGACAGCCGTAAATCAGCCCCAGCATTTT.

The gene calls are TRBV7-9 and TRBJ2-7; 9 bases fit TRBD1. The CDR3 is 13 residues long. The V and J ends lost 5 bases and 5 bases, in that order; junction bases with no gene match: 4. CDR1 is SEHNR and CDR2 is FQNEAQ in the germline V gene (reference sequence). CDR3 protein: CASSTGDRDEQYF. As DNA, the CDR3 is TGTGCCAGCAGCACCGGGGACAGGGACGAGCAGTACTTC.

The chain joins TRBV7-2 to TRBJ2-7; D not certain. V was shortened by 1 base and J by 6 bases, with 7 bases between the two germline ends. The CDR3 extends over 12 amino acids. Germline CDR1 SGHTA, CDR2 FQGNSA. CDR3 protein: CASSLVSGEQYF. The CDR3 nucleotides read TGTGCCAGCAGCTTAGTGTCAGGCGAGCAGTACTTC.